This TCR beta chain was profiled in a study of blood T cell repertoires in COVID-19. About the study: The samples span acute and convalescent COVID-19 from the United States, Italy and Spain. PBMCs, B-cell-depleted T cells, or T cells provided the cDNA or gDNA that made up the material.

Germline loops: CDR1 LGHDT, CDR2 YNNKEL (reference sequence). The CDR3 has 13 residues. V dropped 2 bases and J dropped 5 bases, with 6 bases sitting between them. As handled by the study authors: Nucleated cell counts were estimated from reference gene primer amplification. The data were produced by immunoSEQ multiplex PCR, yet TCRdb's version contains in-frame clones alone and is incomplete. V, J and clone size were drawn from that table, and D and trimming were deduced from the DNA. The repertoire holds roughly 87,000 clones, more than 85% seen once, with 4.5% to 5.5% in the top ten. This clone was seen only a few times.

Source material: peripheral blood. The TCR originated in a middle-aged man with acute or convalescent COVID-19. The chain carries TRBV3-1 (or the pseudogene TRBV3-2) and TRBJ2-2; D is ambiguous. The CDR3 sequence is CASSQPHTGELFF. DNA of the CDR3: TGTGCCAGCAGCCAACCCCATACCGGGGAGCTGTTTTTT.